The rows below give T cell receptor beta chains drawn from one sample of a study of shared clonotypes between healthy human individuals. Repertoires were generated with immunoSEQ multiplex PCR, while TCRdb's copy carries only in-frame clones and drops some. The table includes approximately 2.3 million clones, approximately 95% detected once. Sequenced material: naive CD4+ T cells from PBMCs. The receptors shown here come from a man between 18 and 35 years old in good health. Some clones in this sample may be carry-over from other donors' samples. Both conserved end residues are part of each CDR3. D genes are given only for firm matches. Some rows mark clone size as missing; the rest say once, few, many or name a class of expanded clone.

TRBV4-2	TRBJ1-4	TRBD1	.	TGTGCCAGCAGCCAGAACAGGGGGCGCGGAAAACTGTTTTTT	CASSQNRGRGKLFF
TRBV5-4	TRBJ2-2	TRBD1	.	TGTGCCAGCAGCCTGGGGACAGAATACACCGGGGAGCTGTTTTTT	CASSLGTEYTGELFF
TRBV5-1	TRBJ2-3	TRBD2	.	TGCGCCAGCAGCTTGGAGGTAGCGGGAGGTGCAGATACGCAGTATTTT	CASSLEVAGGADTQYF
TRBV28	TRBJ2-7	TRBD1	.	TGTGCCAGCAGTCAGAGACAGGGTCATCGGGAGCAGTACTTC	CASSQRQGHREQYF
TRBV5-1	TRBJ2-1	.	once	TGCGCCAGCAGCTTGGCTGGGAGTCCATCCTACAATGAGCAGTTCTTC	CASSLAGSPSYNEQFF
TRBV2	TRBJ1-2	.	.	TGTGCCAGCAGGCGTTTCATAGGGGGATCGGGTGGCTACACCTTC	CASRRFIGGSGGYTF
TRBV5-6	TRBJ1-2	TRBD1	once	TGTGCCAGCAGCTGGACAGGCTATGGCTACACCTTC	CASSWTGYGYTF
TRBV5-1	TRBJ1-2	.	once	TGCGCCAGCAGCATTCGGGGATCGGGCTATGGCTACACCTTC	CASSIRGSGYGYTF
TRBV5-1	TRBJ2-5	.	.	TGCGCCAGCAGCTTGGCGTCACGCCAAGAGACCCAGTACTTC	CASSLASRQETQYF
TRBV11-1	TRBJ2-3	TRBD2	.	TGTGCCAGCAGCCAAGGGACTAGCGGGAGAGAAGATACGCAGTATTTT	CASSQGTSGREDTQYF
TRBV2	TRBJ1-1	.	.	TGTGCCAGCAGTCCCTCCGGGACACCGAACACTGAAGCTTTCTTT	CASSPSGTPNTEAFF
TRBV5-1	TRBJ2-7	.	.	TGCGCCAGCGCCCGGGACCCACCGAATTACGAGCAGTACTTC	CASARDPPNYEQYF
TRBV28	TRBJ2-5	TRBD2	few	TGTGCCAGCAGTTTGACTAGCGGGGCTCGGGAGACCCAGTACTTC	CASSLTSGARETQYF
TRBV28	TRBJ1-3	.	.	TGTGCCAGCAGTTTATCCTCAGGGAAAGGAAACACCATATATTTT	CASSLSSGKGNTIYF
TRBV6-5	TRBJ1-2	.	.	TGTGCCAGCAGGAGCACTTTTAACTATGGCTACACCTTC	CASRSTFNYGYTF
TRBV6-9	TRBJ2-3	.	.	TGTGCCAGCACTCCCCCCGGTCCAGCAGATACGCAGTATTTT	CASTPPGPADTQYF
TRBV6-1	TRBJ1-1	.	.	TGTGCCAGCAGTGAAAAGCCTTTATACACTGAAGCTTTCTTT	CASSEKPLYTEAFF